The rows below give T cell receptor beta chains drawn from one sample of a study of blood T cell repertoires in COVID-19. The table came from immunoSEQ multiplex PCR; TCRdb's copy has only in-frame clones and leaves some out. The sample lists approximately 200,000 clones; less than 90% were seen once. Input material: peripheral blood. Receptor source: a man aged 25-45 years with acute or convalescent COVID-19. Each CDR3 is given with its conserved first and last residue. A D gene is named only where the DNA matches it firmly. The listing skips clone size in some rows; elsewhere it reads once, few, many or a size class.

>TRBV14|TRBJ1-5|TRBD1|.
TGTGCCAGCAGCCAAGCCCGACAGGGCGCGCCCCAGCATTTT
CASSQARQGAPQHF
>TRBV19|TRBJ2-3|TRBD2|.
TGTGCCAGTAGCTCGGGACTAGCAAGCCGTACAGATACGCAGTATTTT
CASSSGLASRTDTQYF
>TRBV11-1|TRBJ2-5|.|.
TGTGCCAGCAGGGCTCAGGGGTGGCAAGAGACCCAGTACTTC
CASRAQGWQETQYF
>TRBV28|TRBJ2-2|TRBD1|.
TGTGCCAGCATTAATTCCGGGACAGGGGGCAGGGGGGAGCTGTTTTTT
CASINSGTGGRGELFF
>TRBV2|TRBJ2-3|.|.
TGTGCCAGCAGTCCTGACTTCTCTAGCACAGATACGCAGTATTTT
CASSPDFSSTDTQYF
>TRBV2|TRBJ2-1|.|.
TGTGCCAGCAGTGAGGTTGTCGTGGGACAAAATGAGTTCTTC
CASSEVVVGQNEFF
>TRBV11-2|TRBJ1-3|.|.
TGTGCCAGCAGCTTAGCGGTGGGCTACACCATATATTTT
CASSLAVGYTIYF
>TRBV5-1|TRBJ1-1|.|.
TGCGCCAGCAGCTTGGACAGTCAGAACACTGAAGCTTTCTTT
CASSLDSQNTEAFF
>TRBV24-1|TRBJ2-3|.|once
TGTGCCACCGGAACAGACAGGATCGCAGATACGCAGTATTTT
CATGTDRIADTQYF
>TRBV3-1/TRBV3-2|TRBJ1-3|.|.
TGTGCCAGCAGCCGTAAAGGGACTGCTGGAAACACCATATATTTT
CASSRKGTAGNTIYF